This entry lists 19 T cell receptor beta chains sequenced from one sample in a study of shared clonotypes between healthy human individuals. The repertoire was sequenced with immunoSEQ multiplex PCR; TCRdb's copy has only in-frame clones and lacks some. The profile shows roughly 2,300,000 clones, around 92% of them singletons. Sequenced material: naive CD4+ T cells from PBMCs. The subset was: CD45RA+ positively selected. Every receptor here comes from a man aged 18 to 30 in good health. Some clones in this sample may be carry-over from other donors' samples.

For this clone: This specimen includes other DNA sequences encoding the same CDR3. The chain uses TRBV18 and TRBJ1-4; 10 nucleotides match TRBD1. The CDR3 has 15 amino acids. Germline V gene lookup returns CDR1 KGHSH and CDR2 LQKENI. The junction had 3 bases not matched to a gene; V was cut back by 0 bases and J by 8 bases. CDR3 sequence (DNA): TGTGCCAGCTCACCACCGGGACAGGGGAACGAAAAACTGTTTTTT. This codes for CASSPPGQGNEKLFF.

The gene calls are TRBV9 and TRBJ1-4; a weak D match, TRBD1 (6 bases). The CDR3 is made up of 15 amino acids. CDR1 SGDLS and CDR2 YYNGEE come from the germline V gene. Trimming removed 4 bases from V and 11 bases from J, with 21 bases in between. The CDR3 loop is CASSLDRQGFGKLFF. The CDR3 DNA reads as TGTGCCAGCAGCCTAGACCGCCAGGGGTTTGGGAAACTGTTTTTT.

V usage is TRBV6-6 and J usage is TRBJ1-1; no clear D gene. Trimming left V 0 bases short and J 2 bases short, with 10 bases between. CDR3 length: 15 amino acids. CDR1 is MNHNY, CDR2 SVGAGI, per germline (reference sequence). Here the CDR3 reads CASSYSEVLNTEAFF. CDR3 nucleotides: TGTGCCAGCAGTTACTCGGAGGTTCTTAACACTGAAGCTTTCTTT.

This chain joins TRBV5-4 and TRBJ1-1; 11 bases agree with TRBD1. CDR1 is SGHNT and CDR2 is YYREEE in the germline V gene (reference sequence). The V gene end was trimmed by 2 bases and the J gene end by 1 base; junction bases not matched to a gene: 4. The CDR3 sequence is 16 residues long. The CDR3 loop is CASSLTGQGANTEAFF. The DNA of the CDR3 is TGTGCCAGCAGCTTAACCGGACAGGGGGCGAACACTGAAGCTTTCTTT.

This clone was observed a single time. The V and J genes are TRBV18 and TRBJ2-1; D is unclear. The CDR3 loop spans 13 amino acids. Deletions cut 6 bases from V and 9 bases from J, with 15 bases between. Germline V lookup: CDR1 KGHSH, CDR2 LQKENI. As DNA, the CDR3 is TGTGCCAGCTCCCCTAACTACCACGGTGAGCAGTTCTTC. It yields the protein CASSPNYHGEQFF.

The table lists this clone with a count of one. This sequence joins TRBV28 and TRBJ1-4; the match to TRBD1 covers 7 bases. Unmatched junction bases numbered 11, after V lost 5 bases and J lost 8 bases. The germline gives CDR1 MDHEN, CDR2 SYDVKM. This CDR3 has 15 amino acids. CDR3 in amino acids: CASSHSDRVIEKLFF. The DNA of the CDR3 is TGTGCCAGCAGTCACTCCGACAGGGTGATCGAAAAACTGTTTTTT.

Details on this clone: This sample includes further DNA sequences coding for the same CDR3. J is TRBJ2-7 and V is TRBV5-1, with D unresolved. V lost 1 base and J lost 3, with 8 bases in between. The CDR3 extends over 13 amino acids. Germline V gene sequence: CDR1 SGHRS, CDR2 YFSETQ. CDR3 residues: CASSLSGNYEQYF. CDR3 nucleotides: TGCGCCAGCAGCTTGTCTGGGAACTACGAGCAGTACTTC.

The chain uses TRBV10-3 and TRBJ2-3; 7 bases map to TRBD1. The CDR3 is 14 amino acids. The V segment lost 7 bases and the J segment 3 bases; nucleotides outside the gene matches: 7. Germline CDR1 and CDR2: ENHRY and SYGVKD. Here the CDR3 reads CAITRQGGTDTQYF. The CDR3 bases are TGTGCCATCACCCGACAGGGTGGAACAGATACGCAGTATTTT.

The genes are TRBV4-2 and TRBJ2-7, with D possibly matching TRBD1 (6 bases). Trimming stripped 0 bases from V and 2 bases from J, with 20 bases between. Per the germline V gene, CDR1 is LGHNA and CDR2 is YNFKEQ. This CDR3 has 18 residues. The CDR3 region has the DNA TGTGCCAGCAGCCAAGAGGGCCCGAGGGCAGGGGCCGCCTACGAGCAGTACTTC. Its translation is CASSQEGPRAGAAYEQYF.

As regards this clone: Other DNA sequences within the sample encode an identical CDR3. The chain combines TRBV18 with TRBJ2-1; no reliable D call. The V gene lost 3 bases and the J gene lost 6 bases, with 6 bases spanning the gap. This CDR3 region has 12 residues. The germline gives CDR1 KGHSH, CDR2 LQKENI. CDR3: CASSPRVNEQFF. The CDR3 nucleotides read TGTGCCAGCTCACCCCGAGTCAATGAGCAGTTCTTC.

V usage is TRBV9 and J usage is TRBJ2-3, with a possible D match to TRBD1 (5 bases). The germline V gene has CDR1 SGDLS and CDR2 YYNGEE. V was trimmed by 0 bases and J by 4 bases, leaving 18 bases between them. This CDR3 is 17 amino acids long. In DNA, the CDR3 is TGTGCCAGCAGCGTAGGCGGCAGGGCAAAGAGGTCAGATACGCAGTATTTT. Amino acids: CASSVGGRAKRSDTQYF.

This chain connects TRBV27 to TRBJ2-3, with D perhaps given as TRBD1 or TRBD2 (6 bases each). Per the germline V gene, CDR1 is MNHEY and CDR2 is SMNVEV (reference sequence). Trimming left V 9 bases short and J 3 bases short, with 19 bases between. This CDR3 region has 15 residues. The CDR3 sequence: CASWGAGTFTDTQYF. The CDR3 DNA is TGTGCCAGTTGGGGGGCGGGGACCTTTACAGATACGCAGTATTTT.

The genes are TRBV18 and TRBJ1-1; D not resolved. The V gene's germline CDR1 is KGHSH and CDR2 LQKENI. The CDR3 length is 13 residues. Trimming stripped 0 bases from V and 8 bases from J, with 10 bases between. CDR3 in amino acids: CASSPPGREEAFF. The CDR3 DNA follows: TGTGCCAGCTCACCACCCGGACGGGAGGAAGCTTTCTTT.

This chain joins TRBV28 and TRBJ2-7, with D uncertain. Germline V lookup: CDR1 MDHEN, CDR2 SYDVKM. The ends were cut back, 7 bases at V and 0 bases at J, with 10 bases in the middle. The CDR3 loop spans 13 amino acids. CDR3 bases: TGTGCCAGCAACCCCCACAGCTCCTACGAGCAGTACTTC. As protein: CASNPHSSYEQYF.

On this clone itself: In the same sample, other DNA sequences code for this CDR3. V is TRBV18 and J is TRBJ1-1; TRBD1 might be the D (5 bases). With 0 bases removed from V and 4 bases from J, the gap between germline ends came to 12 bases. Germline V CDR1 and CDR2: KGHSH, LQKENI. This CDR3 contains 15 residues. The CDR3 is CASSPPGDRGTEAFF. Written as DNA, the CDR3 is TGTGCCAGCTCACCACCAGGAGACAGAGGCACTGAAGCTTTCTTT.

Comment on this clone: The junction shows a germline mismatch at one end, possibly a read error. The J gene is TRBJ2-1, the V gene TRBV4-3; 7 bases line up with TRBD2. The CDR3 length is 15 residues. CDR1 LGHNA and CDR2 YSLEER come from the germline V gene. The CDR3 here is CASSQERVAGVSVLF. The CDR3 nucleotides are TGCGCCAGCAGCCAAGAGCGAGTAGCGGGTGTGTCAGTTCTCTTC.

The chain is built from TRBV5-1 and TRBJ1-3; D possibly corresponds to TRBD1 (6 bases). Germline CDR1 SGHRS, CDR2 YFSETQ. The CDR3 contains 15 residues. V shed 6 bases and J shed 0 bases, with 13 bases lying between them. CDR3 nucleotide sequence: TGCGCCAGCACCCCTAAAGGGGGCTCTGGAAACACCATATATTTT. Amino acid sequence: CASTPKGGSGNTIYF.

Notes on this clone: The sample holds other DNA sequences that translate to the same CDR3. CDR3 DNA: TGTGCCAGCAGGGGTGACTCGTACGAGCAGTACTTC. Translation: CASRGDSYEQYF. The chain couples TRBV6-1 to TRBJ2-7; D remains unclear. The CDR3 consists of 12 residues. Germline V gives CDR1 MNHNS, CDR2 SASEGT. V shed 6 bases and J shed 4 bases, with 10 bases lying between them.

A note on this clone: Other DNA sequences in the same sample also yield this CDR3. The chain links TRBV9 to TRBJ2-5; 11 bases map to TRBD2. V lost 0 bases, J lost 5 bases, and 3 bases stayed unmatched. The CDR3 has 15 amino acids. The germline V gene has CDR1 SGDLS and CDR2 YYNGEE. The CDR3 coding sequence is TGTGCCAGCAGCGTAGGTGGACTAGCGGGCGAGACCCAGTACTTC. Translated, it gives CASSVGGLAGETQYF.